A selection of T cell receptor beta chains follows, all from one sample in a study of PD-1 blockade in mismatch repair-deficient tumors. Some clones are missing from TCRdb's copy, which holds only in-frame ones; the method was immunoSEQ multiplex PCR. Among about 19,000 clones listed, around 79% were seen once. The sequencing here drew on PBMCs, taken 52 weeks after starting pembrolizumab. The receptors come from an adult with mismatch repair-deficient cancer. Each CDR3 is given with its conserved first and last residue. Fields, in order: clone size, J gene, V gene, D gene, CDR3 protein, CDR3 DNA. The D gene is left open where the match is weak. Part of the rows lack a size; the others show once, few, many or a class for expanded clones.

size: -; J: TRBJ2-1; V: TRBV29-1; D: -; CDR3: CSVDLGRGNEQFF; DNA: TGCAGCGTTGACCTAGGCCGGGGTAATGAGCAGTTCTTC
size: -; J: TRBJ2-7; V: TRBV12-5; D: TRBD2; CDR3: CASGSGLAGPTYEQYF; DNA: TGTGCTAGTGGTTCCGGACTAGCGGGGCCTACCTATGAGCAGTACTTC
size: -; J: TRBJ1-2; V: TRBV7-9; D: -; CDR3: CASSPLTGSNYGYTF; DNA: TGTGCCAGCAGCCCTCTGACAGGATCTAACTATGGCTACACCTTC
size: -; J: TRBJ1-4; V: TRBV6-4; D: TRBD1; CDR3: CASSDSPPHRGEEKLFF; DNA: TGTGCCAGCAGTGACTCTCCCCCTCACAGGGGCGAAGAAAAACTGTTTTTT
size: -; J: TRBJ1-1; V: TRBV28; D: -; CDR3: CASSFVLEMNTEAFF; DNA: TGTGCCAGCAGTTTTGTCTTAGAAATGAACACTGAAGCTTTCTTT
size: -; J: TRBJ1-2; V: TRBV28; D: -; CDR3: CASSSSGIGGNYGYTF; DNA: TGTGCCAGCAGTTCCTCAGGGATCGGGGGAAACTATGGCTACACCTTC
size: -; J: TRBJ2-7; V: TRBV11-3; D: TRBD1; CDR3: CASSRTGSSYEQYF; DNA: TGTGCCAGCAGCCGGACAGGCAGCTCCTACGAGCAGTACTTC
size: -; J: TRBJ2-5; V: TRBV7-3; D: -; CDR3: CASSLGGFETQYF; DNA: TGTGCCAGCAGCTTAGGAGGGTTTGAGACCCAGTACTTC
size: -; J: TRBJ2-5; V: TRBV5-1; D: TRBD2; CDR3: CASSRGTSQSQTQYF; DNA: TGCGCCAGCAGCCGGGGGACTAGTCAGAGTCAGACCCAGTACTTC
size: -; J: TRBJ1-5; V: TRBV28; D: TRBD1; CDR3: CASSSSLGTASNQPQHF; DNA: TGTGCCAGCAGTTCCTCCCTTGGGACAGCGAGCAATCAGCCCCAGCATTTT
size: -; J: TRBJ2-3; V: TRBV7-3; D: -; CDR3: CASSFLGRVSTDTQYF; DNA: TGTGCCAGCAGCTTTCTCGGGCGGGTGAGCACAGATACGCAGTATTTT
size: -; J: TRBJ2-7; V: TRBV18; D: -; CDR3: CASSPPTSNYEQYF; DNA: TGTGCCAGCTCACCCCCGACTAGTAACTACGAGCAGTACTTC
size: -; J: TRBJ2-3; V: TRBV5-1; D: TRBD2; CDR3: CASSFLAGGPSDTQYF; DNA: TGCGCCAGCAGCTTCCTAGCGGGAGGGCCATCAGATACGCAGTATTTT
size: -; J: TRBJ2-3; V: TRBV6-5; D: TRBD2; CDR3: CASSTKTSGSDTQYF; DNA: TGTGCCAGCAGTACAAAGACTAGCGGGAGTGATACGCAGTATTTT
size: once; J: TRBJ2-2; V: TRBV7-8; D: -; CDR3: CASRTLGLSGELFF; DNA: TGTGCCAGCAGGACCTTGGGACTCTCCGGGGAGCTGTTTTTT
size: -; J: TRBJ2-1; V: TRBV7-3; D: TRBD2; CDR3: CASSPGGAGGYNEQFF; DNA: TGTGCCAGCAGTCCCGGGGGAGCGGGAGGATACAATGAGCAGTTCTTC
size: -; J: TRBJ2-7; V: TRBV2; D: -; CDR3: CASEGTGSYEQYF; DNA: TGTGCCAGTGAAGGAACAGGATCCTACGAGCAGTACTTC
size: -; J: TRBJ1-6; V: TRBV19; D: -; CDR3: CASRNSKGQGITSPLHF; DNA: TGTGCCAGTAGAAACTCTAAAGGGCAGGGGATTACTTCACCCCTCCACTTT
size: -; J: TRBJ1-2; V: TRBV5-1; D: TRBD1; CDR3: CASSLARDRIYYGYTF; DNA: TGCGCCAGCAGCTTGGCTCGGGACAGGATTTACTATGGCTACACCTTC
size: -; J: TRBJ2-2; V: TRBV4-1; D: -; CDR3: CASSQGLSGGGARTGELFF; DNA: TGCGCCAGCAGCCAAGGCTTAAGTGGAGGGGGCGCGAGGACCGGGGAGCTGTTTTTT
size: -; J: TRBJ1-1; V: TRBV28; D: -; CDR3: CASSPTGFGTEAFF; DNA: TGTGCCAGCAGTCCCACAGGGTTCGGCACTGAAGCTTTCTTT
size: -; J: TRBJ1-1; V: TRBV4-1; D: -; CDR3: CASSQPVRNTEAFF; DNA: TGCGCCAGCAGCCAACCCGTGCGGAACACTGAAGCTTTCTTT
size: -; J: TRBJ2-7; V: TRBV7-9; D: -; CDR3: CASGGRAYEQYF; DNA: TGTGCCAGCGGTGGTCGAGCCTACGAGCAGTACTTC
size: -; J: TRBJ2-7; V: TRBV5-1; D: -; CDR3: CASSGWGQGEQYF; DNA: TGCGCCAGCAGCGGTTGGGGGCAAGGCGAGCAGTACTTC
size: -; J: TRBJ1-5; V: TRBV9; D: TRBD1; CDR3: CASSATGYQPQHF; DNA: TGTGCCAGCAGCGCGACAGGGTATCAGCCCCAGCATTTT
size: -; J: TRBJ2-2; V: TRBV5-1; D: TRBD1; CDR3: CASSPGQGGPGELFF; DNA: TGCGCCAGCAGCCCCGGACAGGGTGGGCCCGGGGAGCTGTTTTTT
size: -; J: TRBJ2-2; V: TRBV7-2; D: TRBD2; CDR3: CASSLILGGLASTGELFF; DNA: TGTGCCAGCAGCTTAATTCTCGGGGGACTAGCAAGCACCGGGGAGCTGTTTTTT
size: -; J: TRBJ2-1; V: TRBV5-6; D: TRBD2; CDR3: CASSRLAGAYNEQFF; DNA: TGTGCCAGCAGCCGGCTAGCGGGAGCCTACAATGAGCAGTTCTTC
size: -; J: TRBJ2-1; V: TRBV19; D: TRBD2; CDR3: CASSWTSLGDDEQFF; DNA: TGTGCCAGTAGTTGGACTAGCCTGGGGGACGATGAGCAGTTCTTC
size: -; J: TRBJ2-2; V: TRBV30; D: -; CDR3: CAWSRLGVSGELFF; DNA: TGTGCCTGGAGTAGGCTGGGAGTGTCCGGGGAGCTGTTTTTT
size: -; J: TRBJ2-3; V: TRBV6-5; D: -; CDR3: CASSYSDYPTDTQYF; DNA: TGTGCCAGCAGTTACTCGGACTACCCCACAGATACGCAGTATTTT
size: -; J: TRBJ1-2; V: TRBV5-6; D: -; CDR3: CASSGTLGYTF; DNA: TGTGCCAGCAGCGGAACACTAGGCTACACCTTC
size: -; J: TRBJ2-3; V: TRBV29-1; D: TRBD2; CDR3: CSVPSGRAPDTQYF; DNA: TGCAGCGTACCTAGCGGGAGGGCCCCAGATACGCAGTATTTT
size: -; J: TRBJ2-2; V: TRBV6-1; D: TRBD1; CDR3: CASSDPTGLLFTGELFF; DNA: TGTGCCAGCAGTGACCCGACAGGGCTATTATTCACCGGGGAGCTGTTTTTT
size: few; J: TRBJ2-7; V: TRBV5-1; D: TRBD2; CDR3: CASSPSGARREQYF; DNA: TGCGCCAGCAGCCCTAGCGGGGCAAGAAGGGAGCAGTACTTC
size: -; J: TRBJ1-4; V: TRBV4-1; D: -; CDR3: CASSQERKLFF; DNA: TGCGCCAGCAGCCAAGAGAGAAAACTGTTTTTT
size: -; J: TRBJ2-7; V: TRBV18; D: -; CDR3: CASSPLVAPNEQYF; DNA: TGTGCCAGCTCCCCACTGGTGGCCCCCAACGAGCAGTACTTC
size: -; J: TRBJ1-4; V: TRBV27; D: -; CDR3: CASSSEGEKLFF; DNA: TGTGCCAGCAGTTCGGAGGGTGAAAAACTGTTTTTT
size: -; J: TRBJ2-2; V: TRBV2; D: TRBD2; CDR3: CASSTSGRATGELFF; DNA: TGTGCCAGCAGTACTAGCGGGAGGGCCACCGGGGAGCTGTTTTTT